This entry concerns a single T cell receptor beta chain. No antigen is known for it. Repertoires were generated with immunoSEQ multiplex PCR, while TCRdb's copy carries only in-frame clones and drops some. The sample lists approximately 84,000 clones; 70% to 90% were seen once. The entry originates in a study of T cell responses to AZD1222 COVID-19 vaccine. Whole-study findings and limits: Repertoire samples came only from after the peak T cell response. Donors in the cohort were predominantly white British and more often female, and clonal diversity was possibly underestimated.

The clonotype comes from an adult who received the AZD1222 COVID-19 vaccine. The sequencing used peripheral blood, collected 28 days after the second AZD1222 dose.

The CDR3 DNA reads as TGTGCCAGCAGCCCAGGGGCTAGCGAATACAATGAGCAGTTCTTC. Its translation is CASSPGASEYNEQFF. V usage is TRBV13 and J usage is TRBJ2-1; D possibly matches TRBD1 or TRBD2 (6 bases each). The CDR3 spans 15 residues. Germline V gene sequence: CDR1 PRHDT, CDR2 FYEKMQ (reference sequence). Trimming took 5 bases from V and 4 from J, leaving 15 bases between them. Variable domain in full (rest from reference TRBV13 and TRBJ2-1): AAGVIQSPRHLIKEKRETATLKCYPIPRHDTVYWYQQGPGQDPQFLISFYEKMQSDKGSIPDRFSAQQFSDYHSELNMSSLELGDSALYFCASSPGASEYNEQFFGPGTRLTVL.